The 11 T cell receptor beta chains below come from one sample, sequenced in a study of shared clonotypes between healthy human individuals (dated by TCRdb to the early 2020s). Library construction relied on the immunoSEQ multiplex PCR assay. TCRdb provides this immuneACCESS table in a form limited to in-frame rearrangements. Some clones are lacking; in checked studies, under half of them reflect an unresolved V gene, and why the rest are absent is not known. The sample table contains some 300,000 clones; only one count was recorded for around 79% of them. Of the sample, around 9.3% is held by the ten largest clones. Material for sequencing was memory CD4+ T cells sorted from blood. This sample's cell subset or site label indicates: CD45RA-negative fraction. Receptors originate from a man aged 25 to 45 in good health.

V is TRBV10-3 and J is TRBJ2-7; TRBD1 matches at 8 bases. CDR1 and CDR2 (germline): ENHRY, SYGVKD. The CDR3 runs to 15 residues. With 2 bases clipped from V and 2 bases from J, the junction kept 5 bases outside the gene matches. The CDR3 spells CAISEGRDRTYEQYF. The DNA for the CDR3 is TGTGCCATCAGTGAGGGCCGGGACAGGACCTACGAGCAGTACTTC.

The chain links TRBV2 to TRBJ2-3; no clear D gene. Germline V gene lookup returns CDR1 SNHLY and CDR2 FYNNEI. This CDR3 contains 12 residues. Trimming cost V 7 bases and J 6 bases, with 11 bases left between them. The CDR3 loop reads CASILTGDTQYF. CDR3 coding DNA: TGTGCCAGCATCCTTACCGGCGATACGCAGTATTTT.

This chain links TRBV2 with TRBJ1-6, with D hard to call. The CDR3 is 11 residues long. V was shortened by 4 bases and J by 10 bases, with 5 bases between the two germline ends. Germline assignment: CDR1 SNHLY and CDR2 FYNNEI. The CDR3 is CASSVLSPLHF. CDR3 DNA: TGTGCCAGCAGTGTTCTATCACCCCTCCACTTT.

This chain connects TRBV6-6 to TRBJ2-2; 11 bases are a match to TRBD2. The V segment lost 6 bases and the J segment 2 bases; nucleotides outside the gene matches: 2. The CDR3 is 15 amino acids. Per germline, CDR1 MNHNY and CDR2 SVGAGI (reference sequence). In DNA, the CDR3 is TGTGCCAGCAGCGGGACTAGCGGAAACACCGGGGAGCTGTTTTTT. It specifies CASSGTSGNTGELFF.

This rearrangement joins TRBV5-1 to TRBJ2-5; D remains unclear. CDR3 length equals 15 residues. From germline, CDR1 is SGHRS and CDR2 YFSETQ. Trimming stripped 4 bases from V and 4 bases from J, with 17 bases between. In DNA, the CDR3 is TGCGCCAGCAGCCAAGCCCTGCTCTCCGGAGAGACCCAGTACTTC. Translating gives CASSQALLSGETQYF. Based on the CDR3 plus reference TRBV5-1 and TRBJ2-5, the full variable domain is KAGVTQTPRYLIKTRGQQVTLSCSPISGHRSVSWYQQTPGQGLQFLFEYFSETQRNKGNFPGRFSGRQFSNSRSEMNVSTLELGDSALYLCASSQALLSGETQYFGPGTRLLVL.

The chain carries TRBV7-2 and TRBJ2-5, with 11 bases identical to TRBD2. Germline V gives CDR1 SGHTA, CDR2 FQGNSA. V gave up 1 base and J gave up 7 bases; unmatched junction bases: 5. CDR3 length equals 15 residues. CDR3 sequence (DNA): TGTGCCAGCAGCTTAGATCCACTAGCGGGGGCGACCCAGTACTTC. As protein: CASSLDPLAGATQYF.

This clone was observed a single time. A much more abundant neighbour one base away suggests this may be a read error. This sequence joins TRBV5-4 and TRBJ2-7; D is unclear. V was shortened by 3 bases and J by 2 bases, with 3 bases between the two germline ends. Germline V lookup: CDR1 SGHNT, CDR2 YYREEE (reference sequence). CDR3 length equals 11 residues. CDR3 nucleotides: TGTGCCAGCAGCTCCCCCTACGAGCAGTACTTC. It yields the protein CASSSPYEQYF.

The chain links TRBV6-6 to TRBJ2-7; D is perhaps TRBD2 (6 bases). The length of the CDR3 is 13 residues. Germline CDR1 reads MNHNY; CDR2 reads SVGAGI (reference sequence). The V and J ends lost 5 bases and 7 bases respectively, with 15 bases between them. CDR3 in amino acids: CASSERDGGEQYF. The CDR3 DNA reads TGTGCCAGCAGTGAGAGGGACGGAGGGGAGCAGTACTTC.

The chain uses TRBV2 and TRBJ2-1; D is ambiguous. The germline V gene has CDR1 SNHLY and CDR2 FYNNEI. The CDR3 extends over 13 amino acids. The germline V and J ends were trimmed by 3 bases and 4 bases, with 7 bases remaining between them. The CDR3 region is CASSEVKYNEQFF. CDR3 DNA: TGTGCCAGCAGTGAGGTTAAGTACAATGAGCAGTTCTTC. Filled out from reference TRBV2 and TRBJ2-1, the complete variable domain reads EPEVTQTPSHQVTQMGQEVILRCVPISNHLYFYWYRQILGQKVEFLVSFYNNEISEKSEIFDDQFSVERPDGSNFTLKIRSTKLEDSAMYFCASSEVKYNEQFFGPGTRLTVL.

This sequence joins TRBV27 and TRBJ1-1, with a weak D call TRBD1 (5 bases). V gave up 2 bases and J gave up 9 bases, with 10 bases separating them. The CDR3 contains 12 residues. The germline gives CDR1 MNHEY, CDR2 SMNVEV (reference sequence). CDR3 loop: CASSLRGGQAFF. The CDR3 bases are TGTGCCAGCAGTTTAAGGGGAGGTCAAGCTTTCTTT.

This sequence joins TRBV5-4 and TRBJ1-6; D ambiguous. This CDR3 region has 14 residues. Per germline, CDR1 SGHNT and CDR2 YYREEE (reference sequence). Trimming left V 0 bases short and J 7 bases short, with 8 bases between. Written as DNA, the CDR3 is TGTGCCAGCAGCTTGGATCTGGGAAATTCACCCCTCCACTTT. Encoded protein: CASSLDLGNSPLHF.